The clone carrying this T cell receptor beta chain was seen a single time. Antigen: not known. The V and J ends lost 5 bases and 3 bases, in that order; junction bases with no gene match: 6. Germline values: CDR1 PRHDT, CDR2 FYEKMQ (reference sequence). The CDR3 runs 14 residues. Healthy bone marrow donors made up the donor group. The sample originates from a study of cytomegalovirus exposure and HLA in healthy donors. Broader study findings: The majority of TCR sequences were rare, yet some public TCRs appeared in many donors.

Primers included in the PCR were 60 Vbeta and 13 Jbeta primers. The data were produced by immunoSEQ multiplex PCR, yet TCRdb's version contains in-frame clones alone and is incomplete. The data hold about 160,000 clones, with around 79% observed a single time. The V and J genes are TRBV13 and TRBJ2-7, with 8 bases aligning to TRBD1. Sample: PBMCs. The TCR originated in a man aged 35 to 55 in good health and CMV-seronegative. Here the CDR3 reads CASSQGQGFYEQYF. The CDR3 coding sequence is TGTGCCAGCAGCCAAGGACAGGGCTTCTACGAGCAGTACTTC.